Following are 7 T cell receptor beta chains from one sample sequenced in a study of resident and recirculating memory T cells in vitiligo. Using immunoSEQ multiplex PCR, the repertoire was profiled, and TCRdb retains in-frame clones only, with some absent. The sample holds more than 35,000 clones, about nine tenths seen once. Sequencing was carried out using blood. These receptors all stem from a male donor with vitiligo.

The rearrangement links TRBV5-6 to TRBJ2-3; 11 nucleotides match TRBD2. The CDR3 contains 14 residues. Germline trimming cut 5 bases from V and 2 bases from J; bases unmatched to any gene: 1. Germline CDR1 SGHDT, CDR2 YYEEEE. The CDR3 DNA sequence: TGTGCCAGCAGGGGACTAGCGGTCACAGATACGCAGTATTTT. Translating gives CASRGLAVTDTQYF.

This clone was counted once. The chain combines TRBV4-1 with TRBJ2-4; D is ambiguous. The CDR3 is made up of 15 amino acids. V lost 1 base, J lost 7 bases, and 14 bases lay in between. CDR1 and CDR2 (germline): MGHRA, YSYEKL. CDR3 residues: CASSQGILEANIQYF. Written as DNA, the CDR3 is TGCGCCAGCAGCCAAGGAATCCTAGAAGCGAACATTCAGTACTTC.

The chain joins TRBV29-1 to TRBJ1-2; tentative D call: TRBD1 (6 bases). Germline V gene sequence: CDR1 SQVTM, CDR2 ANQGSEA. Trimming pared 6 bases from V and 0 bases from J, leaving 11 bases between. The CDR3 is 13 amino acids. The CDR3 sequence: CSVGQLANYGYTF. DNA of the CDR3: TGCAGCGTCGGACAGTTAGCTAACTATGGCTACACCTTC.

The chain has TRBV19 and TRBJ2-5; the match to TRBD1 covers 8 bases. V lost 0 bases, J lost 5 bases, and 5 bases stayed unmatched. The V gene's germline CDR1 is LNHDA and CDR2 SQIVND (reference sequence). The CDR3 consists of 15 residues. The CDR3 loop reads CASSIDWTGSETQYF. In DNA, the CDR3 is TGTGCCAGTAGTATAGATTGGACAGGGAGCGAGACCCAGTACTTC.

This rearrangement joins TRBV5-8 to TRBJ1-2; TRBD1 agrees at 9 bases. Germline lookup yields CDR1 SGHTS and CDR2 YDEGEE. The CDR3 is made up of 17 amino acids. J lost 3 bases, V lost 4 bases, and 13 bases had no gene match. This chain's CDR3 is CASSPHPGQGKDYGYTF. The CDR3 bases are TGTGCCAGCAGCCCGCACCCAGGACAGGGGAAGGACTATGGCTACACCTTC.

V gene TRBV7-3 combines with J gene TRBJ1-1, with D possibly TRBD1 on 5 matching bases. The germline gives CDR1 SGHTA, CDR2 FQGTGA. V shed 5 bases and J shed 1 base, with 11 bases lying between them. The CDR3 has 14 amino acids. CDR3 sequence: CASSLGAGNTEAFF. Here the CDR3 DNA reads TGTGCCAGCAGCCTAGGGGCCGGGAACACTGAAGCTTTCTTT. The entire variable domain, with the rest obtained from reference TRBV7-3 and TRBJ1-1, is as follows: GAGVSQTPSNKVTEKGKYVELRCDPISGHTALYWYRQSLGQGPEFLIYFQGTGAADDSGLPNDRFFAVRPEGSVSTLKIQRTERGDSAVYLCASSLGAGNTEAFFGQGTRLTVV.

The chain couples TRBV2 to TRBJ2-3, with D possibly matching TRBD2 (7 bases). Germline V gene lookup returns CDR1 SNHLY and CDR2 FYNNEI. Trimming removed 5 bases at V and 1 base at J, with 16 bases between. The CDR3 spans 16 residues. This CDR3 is CASSIKGGAGTDTQYF. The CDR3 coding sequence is TGTGCCAGCAGTATCAAGGGGGGGGCCGGCACAGATACGCAGTATTTT.